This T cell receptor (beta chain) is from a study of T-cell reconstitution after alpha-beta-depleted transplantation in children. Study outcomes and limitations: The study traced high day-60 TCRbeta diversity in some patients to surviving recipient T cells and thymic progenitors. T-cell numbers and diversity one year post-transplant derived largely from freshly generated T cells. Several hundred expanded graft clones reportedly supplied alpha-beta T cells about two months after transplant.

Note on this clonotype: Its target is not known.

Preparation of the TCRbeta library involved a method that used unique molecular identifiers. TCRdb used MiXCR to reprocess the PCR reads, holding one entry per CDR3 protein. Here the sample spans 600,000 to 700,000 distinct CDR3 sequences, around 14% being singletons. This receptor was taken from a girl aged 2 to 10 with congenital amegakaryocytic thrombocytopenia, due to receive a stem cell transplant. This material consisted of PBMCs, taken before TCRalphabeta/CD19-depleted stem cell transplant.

The DNA of the CDR3 is TGTGCCAGCAGCTTAGGCAAGGACCTCCATACCAACTACGAGCAGTACTTC. As protein: CASSLGKDLHTNYEQYF. V gene TRBV7-9 combines with J gene TRBJ2-7; D not resolved. Germline V gene lookup returns CDR1 SEHNR and CDR2 FQNEAQ (reference sequence). The ends were cut back, 1 base at V and 3 bases at J, with 19 bases in the middle. The CDR3 loop spans 17 amino acids. Full variable domain (rest looked up from reference TRBV7-9 and TRBJ2-7): DTGVSQNPRHKITKRGQNVTFRCDPISEHNRLYWYRQTLGQGPEFLTYFQNEAQLEKSRLLSDRFSAERPKGSFSTLEIQRTEQGDSAMYLCASSLGKDLHTNYEQYFGPGTRLTVT.